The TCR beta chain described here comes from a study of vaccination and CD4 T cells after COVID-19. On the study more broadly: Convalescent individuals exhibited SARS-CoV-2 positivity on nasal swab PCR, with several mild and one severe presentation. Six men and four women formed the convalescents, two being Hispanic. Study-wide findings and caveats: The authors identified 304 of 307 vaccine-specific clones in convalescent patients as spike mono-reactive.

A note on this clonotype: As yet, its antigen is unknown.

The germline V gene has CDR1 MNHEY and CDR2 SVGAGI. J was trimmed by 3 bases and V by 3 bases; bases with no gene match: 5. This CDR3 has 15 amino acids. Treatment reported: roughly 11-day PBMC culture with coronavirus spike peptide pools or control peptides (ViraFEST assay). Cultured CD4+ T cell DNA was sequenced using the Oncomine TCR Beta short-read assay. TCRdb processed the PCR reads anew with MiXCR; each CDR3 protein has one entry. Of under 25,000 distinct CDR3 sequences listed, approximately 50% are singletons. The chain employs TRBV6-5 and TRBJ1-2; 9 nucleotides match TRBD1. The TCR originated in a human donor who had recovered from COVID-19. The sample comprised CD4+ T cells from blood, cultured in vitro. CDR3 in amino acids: CASSYQQGADYGYTF. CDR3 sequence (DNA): TGTGCCAGCAGTTATCAACAGGGGGCTGACTATGGCTACACCTTC.